These 11 T cell receptor beta chains share one sample of origin, sequenced in a study of identical twins. One entry per CDR3 protein, called by TCRdb with MiXCR from the 5' RACE reads. The sample has 450,000 to 650,000 distinct CDR3 sequences; around 15% are singletons. The same specimen was also included in a second study, on yellow fever vaccine responses in identical twins.

What was sequenced was CD4+ T cells sorted from blood. Every receptor here comes from a woman between 18 and 29 years old in good health.

This clonotype has a handful of counts. This chain links TRBV20-1 with TRBJ2-5; 7 bases are shared with TRBD2. Germline lookup yields CDR1 DFQATT and CDR2 SNEGSKA (reference sequence). This CDR3 is 13 amino acids long. After removal of 4 bases from V and 6 bases from J, the junction contained 8 bases not matched to a gene. The CDR3 coding sequence is TGCAGTGCTATCGCGGGAGCAGCACAGACCCAGTACTTC. This sequence encodes CSAIAGAAQTQYF.

The rearrangement links TRBV5-1 to TRBJ1-4; D not certain. Per germline, CDR1 SGHRS and CDR2 YFSETQ. This CDR3 is built from 15 residues. The germline V and J ends were trimmed by 4 bases and 3 bases, with 13 bases remaining between them. CDR3 nucleotide sequence: TGCGCCAGCAGCCCCAACTCGTTGGCTAATGAAAAACTGTTTTTT. Protein product: CASSPNSLANEKLFF. Filled out from reference TRBV5-1 and TRBJ1-4, the complete variable domain reads KAGVTQTPRYLIKTRGQQVTLSCSPISGHRSVSWYQQTPGQGLQFLFEYFSETQRNKGNFPGRFSGRQFSNSRSEMNVSTLELGDSALYLCASSPNSLANEKLFFGSGTQLSVL.

The V and J genes are TRBV20-1 and TRBJ2-3; D is perhaps TRBD2 (6 bases). Germline-derived CDR1 and CDR2 are DFQATT and SNEGSKA (reference sequence). The CDR3 length is 15 residues. Trimming cost V 4 bases and J 2 bases, with 16 bases left between them. CDR3 amino acids: CSANSGEGNTDTQYF. CDR3 sequence (DNA): TGCAGTGCTAACTCGGGAGAGGGGAACACAGATACGCAGTATTTT.

This clonotype was detected only a few times. The rearrangement joins TRBV28 to TRBJ2-7, with a weak D call TRBD1 (5 bases). Deletions cut 7 bases from V and 6 bases from J, with 19 bases between. CDR1 is MDHEN, CDR2 SYDVKM, per germline. The length of the CDR3 is 14 residues. The DNA for the CDR3 is TGTGCCAGCAACCAAGGACAAGGGTTTTTCGAGCAGTACGTC. It encodes CASNQGQGFFEQYV.

The chain employs TRBV5-5 and TRBJ1-2; no firm D call. In germline, CDR1 is SGHKS, CDR2 YYEKEE (reference sequence). The CDR3 consists of 16 residues. Trimming took off 4 bases at V and 4 bases at J, with 20 bases between the two ends. CDR3 nucleotide sequence: TGTGCCAGCAGCATAGAACCAGGACGGGGTGGCTATGGCTACACCTTC. Its protein is CASSIEPGRGGYGYTF.

J is TRBJ2-6 and V is TRBV5-1; TRBD1 matches 7 bases. Germline V gene data show CDR1 as SGHRS and CDR2 as YFSETQ. Trimming removed 3 bases from V and 3 bases from J; junction bases left unmatched: 18. This CDR3 comprises 20 residues. Written as DNA, the CDR3 is TGCGCCAGCAGCTCACATGTCCCGAGGGGACAGTTCTTTGGGGCCAACGTCCTGACTTTC. This codes for CASSSHVPRGQFFGANVLTF.

The rearrangement uses TRBV20-1 and TRBJ2-1; D not resolved. V lost 0 bases, J lost 5 bases, and 11 bases lay in between. The V gene's germline CDR1 is DFQATT and CDR2 SNEGSKA (reference sequence). The CDR3 length is 14 residues. In DNA form, the CDR3 reads TGCAGTGCTAGAGATCGGTCTGGGGACAATGAGCAGTTCTTC. Translation gives CSARDRSGDNEQFF.

This clonotype was observed a handful of times. In nucleotides, the CDR3 is TGTGCCATCGGTACTTGGACTAGCGGGGGATCAGGTGAGCAGTTCTTC. Translated, it gives CAIGTWTSGGSGEQFF. This chain joins TRBV10-3 and TRBJ2-1, with 13 bases that match TRBD2. Germline assignment: CDR1 ENHRY and CDR2 SYGVKD. V was clipped by 8 bases and J by 9 bases; unmatched bases: 13. There are 16 residues in the CDR3.

The gene calls are TRBV29-1 and TRBJ2-5, with 7 bases identical to TRBD1. This CDR3 is built from 12 residues. From germline, CDR1 is SQVTM and CDR2 ANQGSEA. V was clipped by 5 bases and J by 5 bases; unmatched bases: 5. The CDR3 loop is CSVRGGAETQYF. The CDR3 nucleotides are TGCAGCGTTCGAGGGGGCGCGGAGACCCAGTACTTC.

The V call is TRBV2, the J call TRBJ1-6, with D perhaps TRBD1 (5 bases). The V gene's germline CDR1 is SNHLY and CDR2 FYNNEI. V was cut by 7 bases and J by 17 bases, with 15 bases left in between. The CDR3 is made up of 11 amino acids. The CDR3 region has the DNA TGTGCCAGCATCTTTAGGACAATGGTCCACTTT. As protein: CASIFRTMVHF. Using reference TRBV2 and TRBJ1-6 for the parts outside the CDR3, the full variable domain is EPEVTQTPSHQVTQMGQEVILRCVPISNHLYFYWYRQILGQKVEFLVSFYNNEISEKSEIFDDQFSVERPDGSNFTLKIRSTKLEDSAMYFCASIFRTMVHFGNGTRLTVT.

This clonotype was observed a handful of times. This chain uses TRBV20-1 with TRBJ2-1; no clear D gene. Germline-derived CDR1 and CDR2 are DFQATT and SNEGSKA (reference sequence). The CDR3 is 13 amino acids. V lost 6 bases and J 5 bases, leaving 14 bases between the germline ends. CDR3: CSARPRADNEQFF. CDR3 in DNA: TGCAGTGCCAGACCCCGGGCTGACAATGAGCAGTTCTTC.